This is a list of T cell receptor beta chains from one sample in a study of PD-1 blockade in classical Hodgkin lymphoma. TCRdb keeps only in-frame clones here, not all; method: immunoSEQ multiplex PCR. Of roughly 35,000 clones listed, 92% are singletons. This material consisted of CD4+ T cells from blood, taken before the fourth cycle of nivolumab. The receptors were gathered from a human donor with classical Hodgkin lymphoma. Each CDR3 is given with its conserved first and last residue. The order of the fields is clone size, D gene, J gene, V gene, CDR3 length, CDR3 DNA, CDR3 protein. A D gene is named only where the DNA matches it firmly. Only part of the rows carry a size: once, few, many, or a class if the clone is expanded.

. | . | TRBJ1-1 | TRBV11-3 | 13 | TGTGCCAGCAGCTTCCAGGCGAACACTGAAGCTTTCTTT | CASSFQANTEAFF
. | . | TRBJ1-3 | TRBV5-1 | 15 | TGCGCCAGCAGCCTGGAAAGGGGCTCTGGAAACACCATATATTTT | CASSLERGSGNTIYF
. | TRBD1 | TRBJ1-1 | TRBV10-3 | 15 | TGTGCCATCAAGCCGGGACAGGGGGCAGGCACTGAAGCTTTCTTT | CAIKPGQGAGTEAFF
. | . | TRBJ1-1 | TRBV2 | 13 | TGTGCCAGCAACCAGCCGACGGGGACTGAAGCTTTCTTT | CASNQPTGTEAFF
. | . | TRBJ2-7 | TRBV6-5 | 16 | TGTGCCAGCAGTTACTCGAGGCCTACAGGCTCCTACGAGCAGTACTTC | CASSYSRPTGSYEQYF
. | TRBD1 | TRBJ2-7 | TRBV29-1 | 13 | TGCAGCGTGGGACAGGTTGGAGTCTACGAGCAGTACTTC | CSVGQVGVYEQYF
. | . | TRBJ2-7 | TRBV7-9 | 13 | TGTGCCAGCAGCTGGGGACTTCAGGACGAGCAGTACTTC | CASSWGLQDEQYF
once | . | TRBJ2-7 | TRBV5-5 | 14 | TGTGCCAGCAGCTTGGCGATAGGCACCTACGAGCAGTACTTC | CASSLAIGTYEQYF
once | TRBD1 | TRBJ1-4 | TRBV27 | 13 | TGTGCCAGCAGTGACAGGGGACTCGGAAAACTGTTTTTT | CASSDRGLGKLFF
. | . | TRBJ1-3 | TRBV9 | 15 | TGTGCCAGCAGCGGAGCCCTAAGTGGAGGAAACACCATATATTTT | CASSGALSGGNTIYF
once | . | TRBJ2-1 | TRBV5-1 | 11 | TGCGCCAGCAGCCCCAGCAATGAGCAGTTCTTC | CASSPSNEQFF
. | TRBD2 | TRBJ2-1 | TRBV28 | 15 | TGTGCCAGCAGTGAGGGACTAGCGAACTACAATGAGCAGTTCTTC | CASSEGLANYNEQFF
. | TRBD2 | TRBJ2-3 | TRBV5-1 | 17 | TGCGCCAGCATCCCTGGGGGGACTAGCGGGAGTCTAGGTACGCAGTATTTT | CASIPGGTSGSLGTQYF
. | TRBD1 | TRBJ2-1 | TRBV5-1 | 15 | TGCGCCAGCAGCCAACCGGGACAGCACAACAATGAGCAGTTCTTC | CASSQPGQHNNEQFF
few | TRBD1 | TRBJ1-2 | TRBV2 | 14 | TGTGCCAGCAGGAGACAGGGAGGGATCTATGGCTACACCTTC | CASRRQGGIYGYTF
. | TRBD2 | TRBJ2-1 | TRBV5-1 | 15 | TGCGCCAGCAGCTCCTTAGCGGGTTCATACAATGAGCAGTTCTTC | CASSSLAGSYNEQFF
. | TRBD2 | TRBJ2-7 | TRBV11-2 | 15 | TGTGCCAGCAGCTCCTTAGCGGGGGGCACACACGAGCAGTACTTC | CASSSLAGGTHEQYF
. | . | TRBJ2-7 | TRBV10-3 | 12 | TGTGCCATCGGTACACTTTCCTACGAGCAGTACTTC | CAIGTLSYEQYF
. | . | TRBJ2-2 | TRBV7-8 | 13 | TGTGCCAGCAGCCTTTCGAACACCGGGGAGCTGTTTTTT | CASSLSNTGELFF
. | . | TRBJ2-1 | TRBV5-4 | 18 | TGTGCCAGCAGCTTGCGACTTGGGCGGATAAACTCCTACAATGAGCAGTTCTTC | CASSLRLGRINSYNEQFF
. | . | TRBJ2-4 | TRBV6-5 | 12 | TGTGCCAGTGGGAAAGTCAAAAACATTCAGTACTTC | CASGKVKNIQYF